The rows below give T cell receptor beta chains drawn from one sample of a study of blood T cell repertoires in COVID-19. Here immunoSEQ multiplex PCR was the method, and the copy in TCRdb shows in-frame clones only, minus some. The sample yields about 220,000 clones, roughly 80% seen once. Sequencing was done on a sample of peripheral blood. The receptors derive from a woman between 65 and 79 years old with acute or convalescent COVID-19. CDR3s include the opening cysteine and the closing phenylalanine or tryptophan. A D gene is named only where the DNA matches it firmly. Not every row has a clone size; where given, it reads once, few, many or a size class.

>TRBJ1-2|-|TRBV6-2/TRBV6-3|-
TGTGCCAGCAGTTACGCCGCGGGGTATGGCTACACCTTC
CASSYAAGYGYTF
>TRBJ2-2|TRBD1|TRBV5-1|-
TGCGCCAGCAGCGGGGGACAGGTAACTTCGAACACCGGGGAGCTGTTTTTT
CASSGGQVTSNTGELFF
>TRBJ1-3|-|TRBV24-1|-
TGTGCCACCCGAGGGCCTGGAAACACCATATATTTT
CATRGPGNTIYF
>TRBJ1-5|-|TRBV11-2|-
TGTGCCAGCAGCCCAGAGGGAACCAATCAGCCCCAGCATTTT
CASSPEGTNQPQHF
>TRBJ1-2|TRBD1|TRBV5-6|once
TGTGCCAGCAGCTTGCAAGACAGGGGATACACCTTC
CASSLQDRGYTF
>TRBJ2-3|TRBD2|TRBV3-1/TRBV3-2|-
TGTGCCAGCAGCCAAGTGACTAGCAGTTCGCAGTATTTT
CASSQVTSSSQYF
>TRBJ1-4|-|TRBV21-1|-
TGTGCCAGCAGTCTTTACCTACCGGTGGGGCCAACTAATGAAAAACTGTTTTTT
CASSLYLPVGPTNEKLFF
>TRBJ2-2|TRBD1|TRBV5-4|-
TGTGCCAGCAGCTTGAAAACAGGGGACGGGGAGCTGTTTTTT
CASSLKTGDGELFF
>TRBJ2-1|-|TRBV7-3|-
TGTGCCAGCAGCTTCAGGGGCTCGAATGAGCAGTTCTTC
CASSFRGSNEQFF
>TRBJ2-2|TRBD1|TRBV10-3|-
TGTGCCATCAGGCCAACGACAGGGAATGCGGAGCTGTTTTTT
CAIRPTTGNAELFF
>TRBJ2-5|TRBD2|TRBV9|once
TGTGCCAGCAGCGTAGGGAGAAAAGCGGGGCCTTACCAAGAGACCCAGTACTTC
CASSVGRKAGPYQETQYF
>TRBJ2-3|TRBD2|TRBV6-2/TRBV6-3|few
TGTGCCAGCAGTAACGGGGGGAGCACAGATACGCAGTATTTT
CASSNGGSTDTQYF
>TRBJ1-1|TRBD1|TRBV6-5|-
TGTGCCAGCAGTTCTGACAGGGATCGAGCTGAAGCTTTCTTT
CASSSDRDRAEAFF
>TRBJ2-1|-|TRBV7-9|few
TGTGCCAGCAGAGGACAGAATTACAATGAGCAGTTCTTC
CASRGQNYNEQFF
>TRBJ1-2|TRBD1|TRBV19|-
TGTGCCAGTAGTTCTCAGGGGGGCGCCGGCTACACCTTC
CASSSQGGAGYTF
>TRBJ1-1|-|TRBV5-1|-
TGCGCCAGCAGCTTGCAGACAGGCCCCACTGAAGCTTTCTTT
CASSLQTGPTEAFF
>TRBJ1-6|TRBD1|TRBV7-9|-
TGTGCCAGCAGCCAGGACAGGGGGCTTTCACCCCTCCACTTT
CASSQDRGLSPLHF
>TRBJ1-1|TRBD1|TRBV11-3|-
TGTGCCAGCAGCCTTCTGGGACAGGGGGATGTGAACACTGAAGCTTTCTTT
CASSLLGQGDVNTEAFF
>TRBJ1-2|-|TRBV5-4|few
TGTGCCAGCAGCTTGGCCGGAGGTTCTGGCTACACCTTC
CASSLAGGSGYTF
>TRBJ2-3|TRBD1|TRBV7-9|-
TGTGCCAGCAGCTCCGACAGGGGGCTTGGCACAGATACGCAGTATTTT
CASSSDRGLGTDTQYF
>TRBJ2-6|-|TRBV7-9|-
TGTGCCAGCAGCGGGGGGGCCCAATCTGGGGCCAACGTCCTGACTTTC
CASSGGAQSGANVLTF
>TRBJ1-5|-|TRBV19|-
TGTGCCAGTAGTATAAGGTCCCTGCAGGGCAATCAGCCCCAGCATTTT
CASSIRSLQGNQPQHF